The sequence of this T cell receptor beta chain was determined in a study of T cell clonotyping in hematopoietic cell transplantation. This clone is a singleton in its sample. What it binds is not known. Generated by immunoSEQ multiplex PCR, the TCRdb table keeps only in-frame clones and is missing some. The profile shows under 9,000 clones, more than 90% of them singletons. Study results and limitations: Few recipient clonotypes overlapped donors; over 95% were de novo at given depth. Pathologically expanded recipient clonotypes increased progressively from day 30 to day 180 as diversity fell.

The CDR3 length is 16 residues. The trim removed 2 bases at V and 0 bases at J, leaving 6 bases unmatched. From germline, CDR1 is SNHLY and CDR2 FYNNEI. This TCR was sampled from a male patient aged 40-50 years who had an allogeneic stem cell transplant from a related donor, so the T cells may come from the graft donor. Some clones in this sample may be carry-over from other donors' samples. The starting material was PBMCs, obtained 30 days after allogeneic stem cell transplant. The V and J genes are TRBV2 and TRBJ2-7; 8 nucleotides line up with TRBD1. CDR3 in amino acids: CASSEPGGSRSYEQYF. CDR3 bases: TGTGCCAGCAGTGAACCAGGGGGCTCTCGCTCCTACGAGCAGTACTTC.